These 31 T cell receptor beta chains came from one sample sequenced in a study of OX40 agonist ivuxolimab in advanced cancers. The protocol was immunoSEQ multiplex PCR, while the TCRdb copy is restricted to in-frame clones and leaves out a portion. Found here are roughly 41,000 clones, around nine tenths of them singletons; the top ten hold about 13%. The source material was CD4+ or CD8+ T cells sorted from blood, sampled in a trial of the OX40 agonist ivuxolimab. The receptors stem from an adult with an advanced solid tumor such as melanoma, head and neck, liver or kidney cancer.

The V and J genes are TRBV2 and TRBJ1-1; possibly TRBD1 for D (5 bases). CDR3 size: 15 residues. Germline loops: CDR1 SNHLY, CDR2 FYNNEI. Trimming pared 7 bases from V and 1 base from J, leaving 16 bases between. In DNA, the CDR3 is TGTGCCAGCACCCCAGACAGTGGACAGAACACTGAAGCTTTCTTT. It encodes CASTPDSGQNTEAFF.

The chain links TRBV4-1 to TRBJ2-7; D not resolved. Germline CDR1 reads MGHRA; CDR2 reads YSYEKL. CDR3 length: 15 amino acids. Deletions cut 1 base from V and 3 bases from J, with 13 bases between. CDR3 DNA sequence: TGCGCCAGCAGCCAAGGGGCAGGTTCGGGCTACGAGCAGTACTTC. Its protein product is CASSQGAGSGYEQYF.

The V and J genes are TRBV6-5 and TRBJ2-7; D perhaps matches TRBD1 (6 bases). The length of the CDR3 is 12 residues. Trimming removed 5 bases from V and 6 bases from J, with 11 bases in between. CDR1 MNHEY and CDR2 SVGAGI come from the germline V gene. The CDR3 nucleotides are TGTGCCAGCAGTCCGACAGGAGCCGAGCAGTACTTC. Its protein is CASSPTGAEQYF.

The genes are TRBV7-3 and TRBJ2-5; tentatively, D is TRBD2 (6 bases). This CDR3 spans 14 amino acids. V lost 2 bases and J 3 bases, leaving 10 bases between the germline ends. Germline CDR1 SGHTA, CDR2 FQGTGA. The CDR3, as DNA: TGTGCCAGCAGCTTAGGGGGGTCCGAAGAGACCCAGTACTTC. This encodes CASSLGGSEETQYF.

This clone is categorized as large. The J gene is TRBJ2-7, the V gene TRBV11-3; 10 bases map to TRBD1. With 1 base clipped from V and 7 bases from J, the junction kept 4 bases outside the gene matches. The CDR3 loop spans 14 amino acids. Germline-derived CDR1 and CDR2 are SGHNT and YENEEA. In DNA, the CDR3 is TGTGCCAGCAGCTTAGGGGGGACAGGGGAAGAGCAGTACTTC. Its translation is CASSLGGTGEEQYF.

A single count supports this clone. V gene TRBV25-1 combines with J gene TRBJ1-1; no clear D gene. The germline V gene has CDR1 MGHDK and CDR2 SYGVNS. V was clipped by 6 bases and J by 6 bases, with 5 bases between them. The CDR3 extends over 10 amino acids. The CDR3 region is CASRGSEAFF. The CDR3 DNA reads TGTGCCAGCAGGGGGTCTGAAGCTTTCTTT.

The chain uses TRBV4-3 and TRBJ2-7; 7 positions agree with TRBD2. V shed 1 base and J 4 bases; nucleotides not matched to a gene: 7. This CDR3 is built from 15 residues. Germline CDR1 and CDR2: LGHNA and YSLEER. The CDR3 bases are TGCGCCAGCAGCCAAGTGTCTGGGGGGGGGTACGAGCAGTACTTC. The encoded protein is CASSQVSGGGYEQYF.

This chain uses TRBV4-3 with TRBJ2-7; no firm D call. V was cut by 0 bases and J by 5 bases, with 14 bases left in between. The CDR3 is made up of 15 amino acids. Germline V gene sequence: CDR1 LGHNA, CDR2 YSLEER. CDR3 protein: CASSQEIRDRHEQYF. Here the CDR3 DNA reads TGCGCCAGCAGCCAAGAAATAAGGGATCGTCACGAGCAGTACTTC.

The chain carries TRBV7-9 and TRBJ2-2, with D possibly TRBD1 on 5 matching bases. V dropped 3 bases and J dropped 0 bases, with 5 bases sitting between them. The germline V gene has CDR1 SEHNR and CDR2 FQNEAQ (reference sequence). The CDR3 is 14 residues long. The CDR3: CASSLTANTGELFF. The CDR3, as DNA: TGTGCCAGCAGCTTGACAGCGAACACCGGGGAGCTGTTTTTT.

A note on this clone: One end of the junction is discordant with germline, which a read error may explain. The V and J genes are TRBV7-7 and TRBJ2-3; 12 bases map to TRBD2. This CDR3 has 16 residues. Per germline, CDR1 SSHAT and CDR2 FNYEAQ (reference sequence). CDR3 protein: CASSLGLAGNTDTQYF. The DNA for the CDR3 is TGTGCTAGCAGCTTAGGACTAGCGGGGAACACAGATACGCAGTATTTT.

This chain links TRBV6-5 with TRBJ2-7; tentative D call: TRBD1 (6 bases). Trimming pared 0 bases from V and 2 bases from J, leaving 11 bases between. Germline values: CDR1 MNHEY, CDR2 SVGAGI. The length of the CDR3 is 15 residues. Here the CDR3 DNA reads TGTGCCAGCAGTTACTCAGAACAGGGTACCTACGAGCAGTACTTC. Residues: CASSYSEQGTYEQYF.

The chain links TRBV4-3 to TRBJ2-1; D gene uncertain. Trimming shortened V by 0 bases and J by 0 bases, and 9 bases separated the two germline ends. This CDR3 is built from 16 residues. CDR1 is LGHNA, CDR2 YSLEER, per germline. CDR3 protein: CASSQEDVSSYNEQFF. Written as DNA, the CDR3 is TGCGCCAGCAGCCAAGAGGACGTGAGCTCCTACAATGAGCAGTTCTTC.

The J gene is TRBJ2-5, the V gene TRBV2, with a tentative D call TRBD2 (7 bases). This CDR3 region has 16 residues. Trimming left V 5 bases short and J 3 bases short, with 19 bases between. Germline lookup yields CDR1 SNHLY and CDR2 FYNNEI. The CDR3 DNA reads TGTGCCAGCAGTCGATGGACTAGTGGGGGCGAAGAGACCCAGTACTTC. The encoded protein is CASSRWTSGGEETQYF.

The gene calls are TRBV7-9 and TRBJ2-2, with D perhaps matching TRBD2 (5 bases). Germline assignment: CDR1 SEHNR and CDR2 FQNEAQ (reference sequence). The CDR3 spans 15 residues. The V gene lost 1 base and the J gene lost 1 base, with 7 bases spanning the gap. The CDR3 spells CASSLVAGNTGELFF. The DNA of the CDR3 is TGTGCCAGCAGCTTAGTTGCGGGGAACACCGGGGAGCTGTTTTTT. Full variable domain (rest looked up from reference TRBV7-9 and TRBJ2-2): DTGVSQNPRHKITKRGQNVTFRCDPISEHNRLYWYRQTLGQGPEFLTYFQNEAQLEKSRLLSDRFSAERPKGSFSTLEIQRTEQGDSAMYLCASSLVAGNTGELFFGEGSRLTVL.

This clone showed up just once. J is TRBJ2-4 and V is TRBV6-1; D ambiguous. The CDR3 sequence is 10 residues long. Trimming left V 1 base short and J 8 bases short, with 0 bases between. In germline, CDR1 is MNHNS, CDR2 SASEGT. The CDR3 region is CASSEDIQYF. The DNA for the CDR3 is TGTGCCAGCAGTGAAGACATTCAGTACTTC.

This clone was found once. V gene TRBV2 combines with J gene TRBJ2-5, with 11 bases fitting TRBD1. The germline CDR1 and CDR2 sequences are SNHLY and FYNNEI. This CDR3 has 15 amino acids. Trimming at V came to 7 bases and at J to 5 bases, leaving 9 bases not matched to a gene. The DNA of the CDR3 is TGTGCCAGCACCACACTAGGGACAGGGGGGGAGACCCAGTACTTC. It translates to CASTTLGTGGETQYF.

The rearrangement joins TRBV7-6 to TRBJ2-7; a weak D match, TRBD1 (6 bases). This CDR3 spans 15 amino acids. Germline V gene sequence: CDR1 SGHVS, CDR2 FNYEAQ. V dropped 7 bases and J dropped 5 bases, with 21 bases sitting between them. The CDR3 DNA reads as TGTGCCAGCAACCAAGCCTACGGACAGAGGAACGAGCAGTACTTC. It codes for CASNQAYGQRNEQYF. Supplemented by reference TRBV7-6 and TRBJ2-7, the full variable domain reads GAGVSQSPRYKVTKRGQDVALRCDPISGHVSLYWYRQALGQGPEFLTYFNYEAQQDKSGLPNDRFSAERPEGSISTLTIQRTEQRDSAMYRCASNQAYGQRNEQYFGPGTRLTVT.

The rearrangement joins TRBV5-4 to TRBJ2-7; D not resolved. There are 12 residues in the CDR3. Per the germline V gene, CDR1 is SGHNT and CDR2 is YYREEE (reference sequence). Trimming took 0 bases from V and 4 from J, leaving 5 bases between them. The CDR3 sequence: CASSLVPYEQYF. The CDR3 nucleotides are TGTGCCAGCAGCTTGGTACCGTACGAGCAGTACTTC.

The CDR3 sequence: CASSDYLGGDYGYTF. CDR3 DNA: TGTGCCAGCAGCGACTATCTAGGGGGTGACTATGGCTACACCTTC. The J gene is TRBJ1-2, the V gene TRBV7-2; D perhaps matches TRBD1 (6 bases). Germline loops: CDR1 SGHTA, CDR2 FQGNSA. This CDR3 has 15 amino acids. Between the trimmed V and J ends, which lost 5 bases and 3 bases, there was a span of 16 bases. The full variable domain, rest sourced from reference TRBV7-2 and TRBJ1-2, is GAGVSQSPSNKVTEKGKDVELRCDPISGHTALYWYRQSLGQGLEFLIYFQGNSAPDKSGLPSDRFSAERTGGSVSTLTIQRTQQEDSAVYLCASSDYLGGDYGYTFGSGTRLTVV.

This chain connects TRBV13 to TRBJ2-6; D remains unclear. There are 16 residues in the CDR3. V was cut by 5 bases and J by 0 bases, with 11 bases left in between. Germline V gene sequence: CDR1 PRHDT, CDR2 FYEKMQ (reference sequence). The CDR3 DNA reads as TGTGCCAGCAGCCTCGCGAGGAACTCTGGGGCCAACGTCCTGACTTTC. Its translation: CASSLARNSGANVLTF.

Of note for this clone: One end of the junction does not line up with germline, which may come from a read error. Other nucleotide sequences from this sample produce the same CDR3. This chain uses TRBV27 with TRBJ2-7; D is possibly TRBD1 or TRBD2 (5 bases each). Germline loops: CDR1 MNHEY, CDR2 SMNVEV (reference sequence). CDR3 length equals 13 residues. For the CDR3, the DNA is TGTGCCAGCGGTTTAGGTTGGGGGTACGAGCAGTACTTC. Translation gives CASGLGWGYEQYF.

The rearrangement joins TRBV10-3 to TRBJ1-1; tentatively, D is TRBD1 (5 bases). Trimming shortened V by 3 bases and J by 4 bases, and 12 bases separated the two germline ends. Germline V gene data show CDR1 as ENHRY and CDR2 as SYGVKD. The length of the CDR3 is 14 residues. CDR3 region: CAISDGQGGTEAFF. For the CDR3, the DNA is TGTGCCATCAGTGACGGGCAGGGTGGCACTGAAGCTTTCTTT.

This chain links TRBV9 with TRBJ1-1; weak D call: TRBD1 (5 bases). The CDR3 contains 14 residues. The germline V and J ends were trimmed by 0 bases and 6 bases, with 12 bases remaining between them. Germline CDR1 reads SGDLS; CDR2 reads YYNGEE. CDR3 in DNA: TGTGCCAGCAGCGTAGTATTCGGGGGACCTGAAGCTTTCTTT. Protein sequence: CASSVVFGGPEAFF.

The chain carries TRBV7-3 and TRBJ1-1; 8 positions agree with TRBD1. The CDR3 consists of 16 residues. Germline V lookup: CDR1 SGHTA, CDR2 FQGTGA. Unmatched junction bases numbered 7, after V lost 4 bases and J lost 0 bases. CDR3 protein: CASSSAPGQVNTEAFF. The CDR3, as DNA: TGTGCCAGCAGCTCTGCGCCGGGACAGGTGAACACTGAAGCTTTCTTT.

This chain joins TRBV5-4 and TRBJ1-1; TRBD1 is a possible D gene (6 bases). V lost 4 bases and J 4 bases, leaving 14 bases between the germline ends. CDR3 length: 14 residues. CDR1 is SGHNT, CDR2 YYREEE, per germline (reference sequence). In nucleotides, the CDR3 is TGTGCCAGCAGCCTCTGGGGGGCGGGCACTGAAGCTTTCTTT. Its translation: CASSLWGAGTEAFF.

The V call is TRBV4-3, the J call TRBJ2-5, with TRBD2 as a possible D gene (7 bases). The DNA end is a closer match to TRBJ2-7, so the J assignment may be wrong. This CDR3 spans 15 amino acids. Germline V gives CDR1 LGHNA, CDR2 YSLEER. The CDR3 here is CASSPGGGGFYEQYF. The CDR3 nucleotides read TGCGCCAGCAGCCCCGGAGGGGGGGGATTCTACGAGCAGTACTTC.

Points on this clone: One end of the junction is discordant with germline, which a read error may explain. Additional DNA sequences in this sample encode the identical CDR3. CDR3 nucleotides: TGTGCCAGCAGCCTCGTGACAGGGGGCTACGAACAGTACTTC. Encoded protein: CASSLVTGGYEQYF. The genes are TRBV7-9 and TRBJ2-7, with 10 bases fitting TRBD1. The CDR3 covers 14 residues. CDR1 is SEHNR, CDR2 FQNEAQ, per germline (reference sequence).

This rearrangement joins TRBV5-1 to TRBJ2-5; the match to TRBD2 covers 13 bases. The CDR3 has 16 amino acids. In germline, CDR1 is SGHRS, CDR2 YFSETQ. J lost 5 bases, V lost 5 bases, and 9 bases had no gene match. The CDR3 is CASRPGTSGVRETQYF. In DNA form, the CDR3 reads TGCGCCAGCAGGCCCGGGACTAGCGGGGTTCGTGAGACCCAGTACTTC.

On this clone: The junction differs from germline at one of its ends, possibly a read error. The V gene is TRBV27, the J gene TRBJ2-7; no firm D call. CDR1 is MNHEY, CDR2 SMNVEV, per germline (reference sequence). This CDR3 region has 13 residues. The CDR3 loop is CAGSFTRNYEQYF. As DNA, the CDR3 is TGTGCCGGCAGTTTCACACGGAACTACGAGCAGTACTTC.

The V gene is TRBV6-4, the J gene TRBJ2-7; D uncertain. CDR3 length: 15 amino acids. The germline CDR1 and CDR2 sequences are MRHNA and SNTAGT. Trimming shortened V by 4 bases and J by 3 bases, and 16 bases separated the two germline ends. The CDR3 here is CASSVSAGQIYEQYF. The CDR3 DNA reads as TGTGCCAGCAGTGTCTCAGCCGGGCAGATCTACGAGCAGTACTTC.

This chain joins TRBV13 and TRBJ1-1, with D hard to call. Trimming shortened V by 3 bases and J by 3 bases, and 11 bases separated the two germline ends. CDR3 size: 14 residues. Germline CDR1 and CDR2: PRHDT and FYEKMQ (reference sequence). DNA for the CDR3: TGTGCCAGCAGCTTCCCTAGTGGGGACACTGAAGCTTTCTTT. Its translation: CASSFPSGDTEAFF.